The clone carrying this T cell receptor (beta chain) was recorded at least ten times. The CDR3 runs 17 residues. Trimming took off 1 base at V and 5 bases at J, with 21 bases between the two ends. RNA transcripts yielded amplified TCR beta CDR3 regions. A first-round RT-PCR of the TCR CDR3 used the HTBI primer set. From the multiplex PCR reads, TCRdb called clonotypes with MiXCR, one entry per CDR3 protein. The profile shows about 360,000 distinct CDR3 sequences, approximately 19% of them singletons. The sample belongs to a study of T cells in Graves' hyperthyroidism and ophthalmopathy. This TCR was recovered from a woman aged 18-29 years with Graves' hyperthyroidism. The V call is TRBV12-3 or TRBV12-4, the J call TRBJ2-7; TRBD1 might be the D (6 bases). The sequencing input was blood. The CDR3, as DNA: TGTGCCAGCAGTTTAGAGGTTTGGGGCAGGGGTGAGCACGAGCAGTACTTC. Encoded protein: CASSLEVWGRGEHEQYF.